This T cell receptor (beta chain) was sequenced for a study of T cells in Graves' hyperthyroidism and ophthalmopathy. Study findings and constraints: Expanded thyroid clonotypes (above 0.001) were mostly also found in blood.

Many counts were recorded for this clonotype. The antigen is undetermined. RNA transcripts provided the source from which TCR beta CDR3 regions were amplified. The TCR CDR3 was amplified in a first-round RT-PCR using the HTBI primer set. TCRdb processed the multiplex PCR reads anew with MiXCR; each CDR3 protein has one entry. This table holds almost 600,000 distinct CDR3 sequences, 35% to 55% found once. Hyperthyroidism, newly diagnosed and lasting under 2 months, affected patients aged 18 to 65. CDR3 size: 15 residues. In germline, CDR1 is SNHLY, CDR2 FYNNEI. V dropped 8 bases and J dropped 0; count of bases not matched to a gene: 9.

The chain uses TRBV2 and TRBJ2-7, with 8 bases that match TRBD2. The sequence derives from a woman under 30 with Graves' hyperthyroidism. Specimen: peripheral blood or thyroid tissue (not recorded which). The CDR3 coding sequence is TGTGCCAGCCTATCACTAGCGGTCCTCTCCTACGAGCAGTACTTC. It specifies CASLSLAVLSYEQYF.